These T cell receptor beta chains were read from a single sample in a study of blood T cell repertoires in COVID-19. Data came from immunoSEQ multiplex PCR; TCRdb stores just in-frame clones and leaves some out. The sample consists of about 440,000 clones, 90% of them appearing once. The specimen sequenced was PBMCs or T cells enriched from blood (not recorded which). The origin of the receptors is a man aged 18-30 years who had recovered from COVID-19. Both conserved end residues are part of each CDR3. The order of the fields is J gene, V gene, clone size, D gene, CDR3 protein, CDR3 DNA. A D gene is named only where the DNA matches it firmly. Clone size is shown for a subset of rows, as once, few, many or a class of expanded clone.

TRBJ2-1 | TRBV5-1 | - | - | CASSLRQGGNEQFF | TGCGCCAGCAGCTTACGACAGGGAGGCAATGAGCAGTTCTTC
TRBJ2-7 | TRBV27 | - | - | CASRSLFAGSSYEQYF | TGTGCCAGCAGGTCCCTGTTCGCCGGGAGTTCATACGAGCAGTACTTC
TRBJ1-3 | TRBV18 | - | - | CASSLSGDTIYF | TGTGCCAGCTCACTTTCAGGGGACACCATATATTTT
TRBJ2-7 | TRBV2 | - | TRBD1 | CASRGTGPYEQYF | TGTGCCAGCAGGGGGACAGGCCCCTACGAGCAGTACTTC
TRBJ1-1 | TRBV7-9 | - | - | CASSLATVSPEAFF | TGTGCCAGCAGCTTAGCAACGGTCTCCCCTGAAGCTTTCTTT
TRBJ2-6 | TRBV7-9 | - | - | CASSSDSGANVLTF | TGTGCCAGCAGCTCAGACTCTGGGGCCAACGTCCTGACTTTC
TRBJ1-2 | TRBV28 | - | TRBD1 | CASSLDRGRANYGYTF | TGTGCCAGCAGTTTGGACAGGGGGCGAGCAAACTATGGCTACACCTTC
TRBJ2-3 | TRBV15 | - | - | CATSRDSGPTVAQYF | TGTGCCACCAGCAGAGATAGCGGTCCGACGGTGGCGCAGTATTTT
TRBJ1-1 | TRBV9 | - | - | CASSVDMINTEAFF | TGTGCCAGCAGCGTAGACATGATTAACACTGAAGCTTTCTTT
TRBJ2-1 | TRBV12-3/TRBV12-4 | - | - | CASGRGTAGEQFF | TGTGCCAGCGGACGGGGGACGGCCGGTGAGCAGTTCTTC
TRBJ1-2 | TRBV27 | - | - | CASSFREDYGYTF | TGTGCCAGCAGTTTCAGGGAAGACTATGGCTACACCTTC
TRBJ2-7 | TRBV11-2 | - | - | CASSPRDRAYEQYF | TGTGCCAGCAGCCCGCGGGACAGAGCCTACGAGCAGTACTTC
TRBJ1-2 | TRBV7-9 | - | - | CASSLAQGPYGYTF | TGTGCCAGCAGCTTAGCCCAGGGGCCATATGGCTACACCTTC
TRBJ1-1 | TRBV10-1 | - | - | CASKWVETPGDTEAFF | TGCGCCAGCAAGTGGGTGGAAACACCGGGGGACACTGAAGCTTTCTTT
TRBJ2-7 | TRBV4-1 | - | - | CASSPGLARELVAEQYF | TGCGCCAGCAGCCCTGGACTGGCTAGAGAGTTGGTGGCCGAGCAGTACTTC
TRBJ1-1 | TRBV19 | - | - | CATNGGTEAFF | TGTGCCACTAACGGGGGCACTGAAGCTTTCTTT
TRBJ1-4 | TRBV9 | - | - | CASSVQGSNEKLFF | TGTGCCAGCAGCGTACAGGGATCGAATGAAAAACTGTTTTTT
TRBJ2-1 | TRBV9 | - | TRBD2 | CASSVREGRDNEQFF | TGTGCCAGCAGCGTACGGGAGGGGAGGGACAATGAGCAGTTCTTC
TRBJ2-1 | TRBV10-3 | - | TRBD2 | CAIRPGLAGGEQFF | TGTGCCATCAGGCCGGGACTAGCGGGAGGGGAGCAGTTCTTC
TRBJ2-5 | TRBV5-1 | once | TRBD2 | CASSLVSGGGFTQETQYF | TGCGCCAGCAGCTTGGTATCGGGCGGGGGGTTCACCCAAGAGACCCAGTACTTC
TRBJ1-5 | TRBV4-1 | - | TRBD1 | CASSQEGQGGNQPQHF | TGCGCCAGCAGCCAAGAGGGACAGGGGGGAAATCAGCCCCAGCATTTT
TRBJ1-3 | TRBV7-9 | - | - | CASSSPEGQPSGNTIYF | TGTGCCAGCAGCTCCCCGGAGGGGCAACCCTCTGGAAACACCATATATTTT
TRBJ1-2 | TRBV19 | - | TRBD1 | CASSTNDRGGGYTF | TGTGCCAGTAGTACCAACGACAGGGGTGGTGGCTACACCTTC
TRBJ2-6 | TRBV19 | - | - | CASSRFSGANVLTF | TGTGCCAGTAGTCGGTTCTCTGGGGCCAACGTCCTGACTTTC
TRBJ2-7 | TRBV6-5 | - | - | CASSGQYYEQYF | TGTGCCAGCAGCGGACAGTACTACGAGCAGTACTTC
TRBJ2-2 | TRBV15 | - | TRBD1 | CATSRGTGQGSTGELFF | TGTGCCACCAGCAGAGGGACCGGACAGGGGAGCACCGGGGAGCTGTTTTTT
TRBJ1-2 | TRBV5-6 | - | TRBD1 | CASSLALDRDF | TGTGCCAGCAGCTTGGCCTTGGACAGGGATTTC
TRBJ2-2 | TRBV5-8 | - | - | CASSLVLYTGELFF | TGTGCCAGCAGCTTGGTTCTTTACACCGGGGAGCTGTTTTTT
TRBJ1-2 | TRBV7-3 | - | TRBD1 | CASSPGQVNYGYTF | TGTGCCAGCAGCCCCGGACAGGTGAACTATGGCTACACCTTC
TRBJ1-2 | TRBV28 | once | TRBD1 | CASGTGGYGYTF | TGTGCCAGCGGGACAGGGGGCTATGGCTACACCTTC
TRBJ2-2 | TRBV7-9 | - | TRBD1 | CASSLVDREIITGELFF | TGTGCCAGCAGCTTAGTAGACAGGGAAATAATCACCGGGGAGCTGTTTTTT